The clone carrying this TCR beta chain was observed many times. The antigen is undetermined. Amplified regions were TCR beta CDR3 sequences from RNA transcripts. HTBI primers were used for first-round RT-PCR of the TCR CDR3. Each CDR3 protein is one row after TCRdb ran MiXCR on the multiplex PCR reads. This sample has 300,000 to 400,000 distinct CDR3 sequences; 15% to 20% occur once, and the top ten carry around 50%. This sample stems from a study of T cells in Graves' hyperthyroidism and ophthalmopathy. Hyperthyroidism, newly diagnosed and lasting under 2 months, affected patients aged 18 to 65. Each 10 ml fresh peripheral blood draw supplied the PBMCs. Germline V gene data show CDR1 as SGHAT and CDR2 as FQNNGV. The CDR3 has 15 amino acids. V was pared by 4 bases and J by 2 bases, with 9 bases between. General study findings and limits: Blood held most thyroid clonotypes expanded above 0.001 frequency. A model using 13 V-J features told ophthalmopathy apart from stable hyperthyroidism.

J is TRBJ2-6 and V is TRBV11-2, with D possibly matching TRBD1 (5 bases). The receptor's source is a woman aged 45-60 years with Graves' hyperthyroidism. Sequencing was performed on blood. CDR3: CASSSQGTGANVLTF. DNA for the CDR3: TGTGCCAGCAGCTCCCAGGGCACTGGGGCCAACGTCCTGACTTTC.